Below, 7 T cell receptor beta chains from the same sample are listed, as sequenced in a study of T cells expressing NK-cell markers. For each CDR3 protein, TCRdb gives one entry from its re-call of the 5' RACE reads, without DNA. The sample has more than 250,000 distinct CDR3 sequences. The sample consisted of blood T cells: a sorted CD56 or NKG2C T cell subset, CD4+ or CD8+ T cells, or bulk PBMC T cells (not recorded which). These receptors were taken from a man aged 18 to 29 in good health.

J is TRBJ1-3 and V is TRBV6-2 or TRBV6-3; TCRdb names TRBD1, which stays unverified in the absence of DNA. The germline CDR1 and CDR2 sequences are MNHEY and SVGEGT. The CDR3 has 17 residues. CDR3 amino acids: CASSYGRLRDNGNTIYF.

The chain links TRBV29-1 to TRBJ2-3; TCRdb picks TRBD2, but there is no DNA to check that call. Germline V gene data show CDR1 as SQVTM and CDR2 as ANQGSEA. This CDR3 has 14 amino acids. The CDR3 protein is CSVLDYPSTDTQYF.

The chain recombines TRBV18 with TRBJ1-1. Germline V gene sequence: CDR1 KGHSH, CDR2 LQKENI. The length of the CDR3 is 12 residues. CDR3 protein: CASSRIGTEAFF.

V usage is TRBV12-3 or TRBV12-4 and J usage is TRBJ1-5; with no DNA, the TCRdb D assignment of TRBD1 cannot be verified. The CDR3 sequence is 12 residues long. This chain's CDR3 is CASTKGFQPQHF.

This sequence joins TRBV20-1 and TRBJ2-5. This CDR3 contains 17 residues. Germline assignment: CDR1 DFQATT and CDR2 SNEGSKA (reference sequence). Here the CDR3 reads CSARDVIAEPAWETQYF.

The gene calls are TRBV7-2 and TRBJ2-5; the TCRdb call, TRBD1, lacks DNA for checking. The CDR3 consists of 15 residues. Germline V gene lookup returns CDR1 SGHTA and CDR2 FQGNSA. CDR3 sequence: CASSHGQGWGETQYF. Combining the CDR3 with reference TRBV7-2 and TRBJ2-5 gives the whole variable domain GAGVSQSPSNKVTEKGKDVELRCDPISGHTALYWYRQSLGQGLEFLIYFQGNSAPDKSGLPSDRFSAERTGGSVSTLTIQRTQQEDSAVYLCASSHGQGWGETQYFGPGTRLLVL.

The chain employs TRBV18 and TRBJ2-2; TCRdb selects TRBD2, and the lack of DNA leaves this call unchecked. Germline CDR1 and CDR2: KGHSH and LQKENI. The CDR3 loop spans 16 amino acids. The CDR3 protein is CASSPPNAASTGELFF.